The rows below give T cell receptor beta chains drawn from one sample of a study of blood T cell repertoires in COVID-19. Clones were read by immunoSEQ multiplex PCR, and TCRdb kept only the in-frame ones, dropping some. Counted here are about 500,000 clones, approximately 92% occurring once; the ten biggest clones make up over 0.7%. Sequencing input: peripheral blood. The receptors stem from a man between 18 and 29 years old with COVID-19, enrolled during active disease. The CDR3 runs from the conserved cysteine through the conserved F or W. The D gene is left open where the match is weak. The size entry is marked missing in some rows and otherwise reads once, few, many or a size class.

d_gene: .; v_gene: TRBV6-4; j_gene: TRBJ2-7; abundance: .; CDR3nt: TGTGCCAGCAGTGAGCGGGACCACCACTACGAGCAGTACTTC; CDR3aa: CASSERDHHYEQYF
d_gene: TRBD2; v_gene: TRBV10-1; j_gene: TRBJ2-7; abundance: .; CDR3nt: TGCGCCAGCAGTGACGGCGGCGGGGGAGGCCTGGAGCAGTACTTC; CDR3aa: CASSDGGGGGLEQYF
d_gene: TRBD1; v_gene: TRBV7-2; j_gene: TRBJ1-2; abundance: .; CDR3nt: TGTGCCAGCAGCCCTAGACAGGGGGCGACGGGCTACACCTTC; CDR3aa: CASSPRQGATGYTF
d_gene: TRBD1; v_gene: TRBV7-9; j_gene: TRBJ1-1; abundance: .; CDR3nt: TGTGCCAGCAGGCCTCCCGGGACAGGGGCTGCGACTGAAGCTTTCTTT; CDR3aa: CASRPPGTGAATEAFF
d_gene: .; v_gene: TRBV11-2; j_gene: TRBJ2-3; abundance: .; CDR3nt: TGTGCCAGCAGCCCCAGGTACACAGATACGCAGTATTTT; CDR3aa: CASSPRYTDTQYF
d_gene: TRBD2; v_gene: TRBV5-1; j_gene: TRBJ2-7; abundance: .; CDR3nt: TGCGCCAGCAGCTTAGGGGAGGGCTACGAGCAGTACTTC; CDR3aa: CASSLGEGYEQYF
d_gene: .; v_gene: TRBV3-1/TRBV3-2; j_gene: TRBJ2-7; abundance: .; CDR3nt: TGTGCCAGCAGCCTATGGACTGCGTCCGAGCAGTACTTC; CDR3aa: CASSLWTASEQYF
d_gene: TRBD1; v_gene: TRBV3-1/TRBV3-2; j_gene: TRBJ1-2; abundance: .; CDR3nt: TGTGCCAGCAGCCAAGATCCCGGACAGGGATTTGGGGGCTACACCTTC; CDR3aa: CASSQDPGQGFGGYTF
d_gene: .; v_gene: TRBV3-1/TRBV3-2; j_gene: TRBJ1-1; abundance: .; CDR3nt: TGTGCCAGCAGCCAAGGTTGGCACCTAGCTGAAGCTTTCTTT; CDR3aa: CASSQGWHLAEAFF
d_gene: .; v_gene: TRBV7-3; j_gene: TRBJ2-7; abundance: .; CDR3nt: TGTGCCAGCAGCTTAACTGGAGCGGTTGGGTCCTACGAGCAGTACTTC; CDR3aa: CASSLTGAVGSYEQYF
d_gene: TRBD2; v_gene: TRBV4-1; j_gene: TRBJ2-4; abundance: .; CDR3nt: TGCGCCAGCAGCCCAGCCCCCGGGGAGGGAAACATTCAGTACTTC; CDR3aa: CASSPAPGEGNIQYF
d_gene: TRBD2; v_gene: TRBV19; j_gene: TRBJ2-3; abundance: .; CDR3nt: TGTGCCAGTACCAATCGACTAGCGGGGCCAGATACGCAGTATTTT; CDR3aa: CASTNRLAGPDTQYF
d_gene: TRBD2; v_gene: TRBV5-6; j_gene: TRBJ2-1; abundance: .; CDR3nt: TGTGCCAGCAGAGACGTAGCGGGGACCTACAATGAGCAGTTCTTC; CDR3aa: CASRDVAGTYNEQFF
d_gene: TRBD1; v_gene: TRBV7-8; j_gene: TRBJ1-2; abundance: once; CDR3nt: TGTGCCAGCAGCTGGACAGGGGACTATGGCTACACCTTC; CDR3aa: CASSWTGDYGYTF
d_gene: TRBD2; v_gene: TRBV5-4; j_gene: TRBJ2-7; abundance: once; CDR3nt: TGTGCCAGCAGCTTGGCTAGCGGACCCTACGAGCAGTACTTC; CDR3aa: CASSLASGPYEQYF
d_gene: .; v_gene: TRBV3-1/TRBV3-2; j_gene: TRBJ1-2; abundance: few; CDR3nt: TGTGCCAGCAGCCTCCCTCTCCCGGGGGGCTACACCTTC; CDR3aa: CASSLPLPGGYTF
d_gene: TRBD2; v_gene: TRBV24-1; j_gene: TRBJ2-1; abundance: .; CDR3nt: TGTGCCGCGGGACTAGCGGGAGACAATGAGCAGTTCTTC; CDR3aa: CAAGLAGDNEQFF
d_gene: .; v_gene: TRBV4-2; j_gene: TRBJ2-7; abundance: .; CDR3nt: TGTGCCAGCAGCCAAGATCTGAGAAGCTACGAGCAGTACTTC; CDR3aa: CASSQDLRSYEQYF
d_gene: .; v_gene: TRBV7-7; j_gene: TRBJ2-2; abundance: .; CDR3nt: TGTGCTAGCAGCCGAGATCGGGGAACCGGGGAGCTGTTTTTT; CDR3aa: CASSRDRGTGELFF
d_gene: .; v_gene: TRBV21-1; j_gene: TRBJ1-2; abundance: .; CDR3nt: TGTGCCAGCAGCCCCTCGACAGGGGAGTTT; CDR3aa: CASSPSTGEF
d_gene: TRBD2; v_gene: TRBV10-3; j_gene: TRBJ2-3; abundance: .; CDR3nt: TGTGCCATCCGCGGGACTAGCGGGGGCCCTAGCACAGATACGCAGTATTTT; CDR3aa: CAIRGTSGGPSTDTQYF
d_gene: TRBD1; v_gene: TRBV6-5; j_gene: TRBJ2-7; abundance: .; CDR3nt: TGTGCCATCGGGACAGGTCAGTCCTACGAGCAGTACTTC; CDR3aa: CAIGTGQSYEQYF
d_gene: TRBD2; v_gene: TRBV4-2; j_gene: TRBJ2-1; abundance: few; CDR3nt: TGTGCCAGCAGCCAAGTTTTGACGGGGGGAAATGGTGAGCAGTTCTTC; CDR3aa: CASSQVLTGGNGEQFF
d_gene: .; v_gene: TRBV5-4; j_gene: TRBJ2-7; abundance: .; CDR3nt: TGTGCCAGCAGCTACTCAGGTACAGGGACCTACGAGCAGTACTTC; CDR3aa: CASSYSGTGTYEQYF
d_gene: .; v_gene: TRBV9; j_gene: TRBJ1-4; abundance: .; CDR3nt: TGTGCCAGCAGCGTTTCCCCAGCCAGGGTTAATGAAAAACTGTTTTTT; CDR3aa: CASSVSPARVNEKLFF
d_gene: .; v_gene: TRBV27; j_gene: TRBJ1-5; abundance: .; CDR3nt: TGTGCCAGCAGCCTACGGTCGACGGCGAGGGATAGCAATCAGCCCCAGCATTTT; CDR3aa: CASSLRSTARDSNQPQHF
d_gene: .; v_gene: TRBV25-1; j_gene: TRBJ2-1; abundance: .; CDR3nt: TGTGCCAGCAGTGACAGGGACAATGAGCAGTTCTTC; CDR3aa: CASSDRDNEQFF
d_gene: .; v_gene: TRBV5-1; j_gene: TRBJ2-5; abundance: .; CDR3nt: TGCGCCAGCAGCTTGGGGGCTGCGGAGACCCAGTACTTC; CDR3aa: CASSLGAAETQYF
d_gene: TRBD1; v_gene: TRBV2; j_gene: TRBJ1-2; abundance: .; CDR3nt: TGTGCCAGCAGTGGACAGGGTACTAACTATGGCTACACCTTC; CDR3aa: CASSGQGTNYGYTF
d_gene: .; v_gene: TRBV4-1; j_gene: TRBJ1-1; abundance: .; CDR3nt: TGCGCCAGCAGCCAGGGAGGTGGAACCTCGACTGAAGCTTTCTTT; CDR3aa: CASSQGGGTSTEAFF
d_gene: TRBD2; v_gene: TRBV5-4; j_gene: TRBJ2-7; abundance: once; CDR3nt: TGTGCCAGCAGTCAGCGGGAGAGGTACGAGCAGTACTTC; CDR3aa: CASSQRERYEQYF
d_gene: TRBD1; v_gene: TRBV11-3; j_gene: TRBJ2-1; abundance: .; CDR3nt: TGTGCCAGCAGCCATCTTACGAACTCCGACAGGGGTAATCCGGGTGAGCAGTTCTTC; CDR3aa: CASSHLTNSDRGNPGEQFF
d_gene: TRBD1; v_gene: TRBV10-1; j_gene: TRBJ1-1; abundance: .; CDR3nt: TGCGCCAGCAGTCAAGGACAGGGTGGCACTGAAGCTTTCTTT; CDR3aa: CASSQGQGGTEAFF
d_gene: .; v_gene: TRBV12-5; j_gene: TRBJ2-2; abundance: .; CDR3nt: TGTGCTAGTGGTTCCAGGGTGGCCGGGGAGCTGTTTTTT; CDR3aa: CASGSRVAGELFF
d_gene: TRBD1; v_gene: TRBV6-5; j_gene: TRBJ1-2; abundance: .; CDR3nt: TGTGCCAGCAGTTACTCGACAGGGGAAGCGGGAGGCTACACCTTC; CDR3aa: CASSYSTGEAGGYTF
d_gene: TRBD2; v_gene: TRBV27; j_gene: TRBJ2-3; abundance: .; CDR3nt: TGTGCCAGCAGTTTATCCAGTGGGGGGGAGTGGTATCGGACAGATACGCAGTATTTT; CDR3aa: CASSLSSGGEWYRTDTQYF
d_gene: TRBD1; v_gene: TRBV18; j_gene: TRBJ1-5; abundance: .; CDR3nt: TGTGCCAGCTCCCCGACAGGGGGCGTGGGTAATCAGCCCCAGCATTTT; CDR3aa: CASSPTGGVGNQPQHF
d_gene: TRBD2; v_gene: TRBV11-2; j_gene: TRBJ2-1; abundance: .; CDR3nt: TGTGCCAGCAGCTGGACTAGCGGGAGAGGTGGTGAGCAGTTCTTC; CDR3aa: CASSWTSGRGGEQFF
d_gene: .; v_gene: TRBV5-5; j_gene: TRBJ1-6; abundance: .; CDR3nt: TGTGCCAGCAGCTTTGCGGGGGCGGAAAATTCACCCCTCCACTTT; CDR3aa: CASSFAGAENSPLHF
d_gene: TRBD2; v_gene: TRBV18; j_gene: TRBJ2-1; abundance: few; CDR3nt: TGTGCCAGCTCGGGACTAGCGGTCTACAATGAGCAGTTCTTC; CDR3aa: CASSGLAVYNEQFF
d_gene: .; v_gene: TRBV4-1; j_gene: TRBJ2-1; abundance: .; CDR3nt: TGCGCCAGCAGCCAGAGACGGGAGAATTCCTACAATGAGCAGTTCTTC; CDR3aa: CASSQRRENSYNEQFF
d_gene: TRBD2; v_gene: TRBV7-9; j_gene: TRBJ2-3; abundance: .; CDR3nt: TGTGCCAGCAGCCAACCCGGGACTAGCGGGGGAAGCACAGATACGCAGTATTTT; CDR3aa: CASSQPGTSGGSTDTQYF
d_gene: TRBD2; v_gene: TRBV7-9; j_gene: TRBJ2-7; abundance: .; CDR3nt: TGTGCCAGCAGTCCTCCTAGCGGATCCTACGAGCAGTACTTC; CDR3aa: CASSPPSGSYEQYF
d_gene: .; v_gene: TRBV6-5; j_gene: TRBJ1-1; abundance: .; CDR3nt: TGTGCCAGCAGTTACTCGAGGGGGGGAACTGAAGCTTTCTTT; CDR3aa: CASSYSRGGTEAFF
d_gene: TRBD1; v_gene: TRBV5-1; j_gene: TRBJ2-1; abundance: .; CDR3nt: TGCGCCAGCAGCTTGGCCGACAGGGTATATTGGTTCTTC; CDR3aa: CASSLADRVYWFF
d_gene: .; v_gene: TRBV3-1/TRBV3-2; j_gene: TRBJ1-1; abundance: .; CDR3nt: TGTGCCAGCAGCCAGGCGAACACTGAAGCTTTCTTT; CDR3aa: CASSQANTEAFF
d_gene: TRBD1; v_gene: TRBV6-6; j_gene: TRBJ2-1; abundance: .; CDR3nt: TGTGCCAGCAGTCGACAGGGCCAGTTCTCCTACAATGAGCAGTTCTTC; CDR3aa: CASSRQGQFSYNEQFF